Below, 9 T cell receptor beta chains from the same sample are listed, as sequenced in a study of T-cell reconstitution after alpha-beta-depleted transplantation in children (dated by TCRdb to the mid-2010s). The meaning of the sample's treatment or condition label: allogeneic hematopoietic cell transplantation with graft depleted of TCRalphabeta T cells and CD19 B cells. Libraries were made using PCR. Reads for this sample came from an Illumina HiSeq 2500. Molecular barcoding was employed in the preparation of TCR libraries, with unique molecular identifiers being used to normalize TCRbeta repertoire quantification. TCRdb reprocessing: public reads trimmed at Q25 with fastp, clones called with MiXCR, in-frame beta chains kept. Rows matching on CDR3 protein sequence are summarized as one entry with the most common DNA and genes. The sample yields hundreds of thousands of distinct CDR3 sequences; 10% to 15% were counted once. The top ten clones comprise over 2% of the sample.

The material was PBMCs, mostly from graft donor cells, obtained 360 days after TCRalphabeta/CD19-depleted stem cell transplant. Source of these receptors: a male patient younger than 18 who had a stem cell transplant for acute myeloid leukemia, so the T cells may come from the graft donor.

The sample holds a few counts of this clonotype. The V call is TRBV5-1, the J call TRBJ2-2; 11 nucleotides match TRBD2. CDR1 and CDR2 from the germline V gene are SGHRS and YFSETQ. This CDR3 comprises 16 residues. The V and J ends lost 5 bases and 7 bases, in that order; junction bases with no gene match: 10. CDR3 in amino acids: CASRVLAGEYGGELFF. CDR3 in DNA: TGCGCCAGCAGAGTACTAGCGGGAGAGTATGGCGGGGAGCTGTTTTTT.

The rearrangement uses TRBV19 and TRBJ2-3; D gene ambiguous. V lost 0 bases and J 4 bases, leaving 20 bases between the germline ends. The CDR3 has 18 amino acids. CDR1 is LNHDA and CDR2 is SQIVND in the germline V gene (reference sequence). In nucleotides, the CDR3 is TGTGCCAGTAGTATAGATGGAAGAGCGCTCCTAACCCCAGATACGCAGTATTTT. This codes for CASSIDGRALLTPDTQYF.

This clonotype has a handful of counts. V and J are TRBV7-9 and TRBJ2-1; 7 nucleotides agree with TRBD2. CDR1 is SEHNR, CDR2 FQNEAQ, per germline (reference sequence). The CDR3 runs 15 residues. With 7 bases clipped from V and 2 bases from J, the junction kept 8 bases outside the gene matches. Written as DNA, the CDR3 is TGTGCCAGCACCCCCGGCGGGACTACCTACAATGAGCAGTTCTTC. This codes for CASTPGGTTYNEQFF.

This clonotype was observed many times. CDR3 in amino acids: CASSTPGQVVSGPLYNEQFF. CDR3 DNA: TGTGCCAGCAGTACTCCGGGACAGGTCGTCAGCGGCCCTCTATACAATGAGCAGTTCTTC. The genes are TRBV6-5 and TRBJ2-1; 8 nucleotides align to TRBD1. Germline V gene lookup returns CDR1 MNHEY and CDR2 SVGAGI. J gave up 4 bases and V 5 bases, and 22 bases lay outside the gene matches. The CDR3 is 20 amino acids.

About this clonotype: At one end, the junction sequence differs from germline, possibly due to a read error. The chain is built from TRBV3-1 and TRBJ2-7; 8 nucleotides agree with TRBD2. The CDR3 spans 19 residues. Germline V CDR1 and CDR2: LGHDT, YNNKEL (reference sequence). The CDR3 nucleotides read TGTACCAGCAGGACCGTGGGACTAGTGGGAATCGGGCGGAGCTACGAGCAGTACTTC. This translates into CTSRTVGLVGIGRSYEQYF.

This clonotype was observed many times. The gene calls are TRBV9 and TRBJ2-3, with 9 bases aligning to TRBD2. V lost 0 bases and J lost 3; bases outside the gene matches: 8. Germline V gives CDR1 SGDLS, CDR2 YYNGEE. This CDR3 is 17 amino acids long. The CDR3 protein is CASSVGIASGITDTQYF. The CDR3 bases are TGTGCCAGCAGCGTAGGGATAGCTAGCGGGATTACAGATACGCAGTATTTT.

This clonotype was recorded a few times. The chain carries TRBV5-1 and TRBJ2-1; 9 bases line up with TRBD1. The junction had 3 bases not matched to a gene; V was cut back by 6 bases and J by 2 bases. CDR1 SGHRS and CDR2 YFSETQ come from the germline V gene. The CDR3 is 14 residues long. The CDR3 loop reads CASTRTGAYNEQFF. CDR3 in DNA: TGCGCCAGCACCCGGACAGGGGCCTACAATGAGCAGTTCTTC.

This clonotype appeared a few times. V gene TRBV29-1 combines with J gene TRBJ1-2; a weak D match, TRBD1 (5 bases). Trimming took 6 bases from V and 0 from J, leaving 14 bases between them. Germline loops: CDR1 SQVTM, CDR2 ANQGSEA. The CDR3 contains 14 residues. CDR3 bases: TGCAGCGTCCAGGGTACCCCAACTAACTATGGCTACACCTTC. Translating gives CSVQGTPTNYGYTF.

This chain connects TRBV27 to TRBJ2-7; 7 positions agree with TRBD2. After removal of 7 bases from V and 2 bases from J, the junction contained 8 bases not matched to a gene. The germline CDR1 and CDR2 sequences are MNHEY and SMNVEV (reference sequence). CDR3 length: 14 amino acids. DNA for the CDR3: TGTGCCAGCACCCCGGGAGCGGGAACCTACGAGCAGTACTTC. Residues: CASTPGAGTYEQYF.